Detailed here is one T cell receptor (beta chain). The data stem from a study of blood T cell repertoires in COVID-19. Across the whole study: The samples span acute and convalescent COVID-19 from the United States, Italy and Spain. PBMCs, B-cell-depleted T cells, or T cells were the source of the cDNA or gDNA that made up the material.

As processed by the authors: By means of reference gene primer amplification, nucleated cell counts were estimated. The protocol was immunoSEQ multiplex PCR, while the TCRdb copy is restricted to in-frame clones and leaves out a portion. V and J calls and clone size follow that table, whereas D and trimming were derived from the DNA. The data hold about 14,000 clones, with about 86% observed a single time. The CDR3 spans 14 residues. In germline, CDR1 is KGHDR, CDR2 SFDVKD. The germline V and J ends were trimmed by 5 bases and 6 bases, with 12 bases remaining between them. This receptor was taken from a human donor in a cohort sampled during active COVID-19. The specimen sequenced was peripheral blood. The V and J genes are TRBV24-1 and TRBJ2-2; TRBD2 is a possible D gene (6 bases). The CDR3 region has the DNA TGTGCCACCAGTGCGACTAGTAGGTCCGGGGAGCTGTTTTTT. Translating gives CATSATSRSGELFF.